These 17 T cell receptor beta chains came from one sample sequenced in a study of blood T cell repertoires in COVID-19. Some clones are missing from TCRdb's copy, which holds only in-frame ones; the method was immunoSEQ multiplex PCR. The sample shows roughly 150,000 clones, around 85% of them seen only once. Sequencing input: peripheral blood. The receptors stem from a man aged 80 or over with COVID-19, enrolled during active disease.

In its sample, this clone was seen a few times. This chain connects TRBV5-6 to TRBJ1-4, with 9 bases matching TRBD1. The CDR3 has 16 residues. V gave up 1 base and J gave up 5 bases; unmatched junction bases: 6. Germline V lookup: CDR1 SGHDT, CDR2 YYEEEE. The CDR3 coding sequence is TGTGCCAGCAGCTTGCTACGGACAGGGGAAAATGAAAAACTGTTTTTT. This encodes CASSLLRTGENEKLFF.

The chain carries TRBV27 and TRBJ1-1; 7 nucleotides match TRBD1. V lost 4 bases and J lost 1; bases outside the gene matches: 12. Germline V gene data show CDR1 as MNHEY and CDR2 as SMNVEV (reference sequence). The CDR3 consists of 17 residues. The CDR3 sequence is CASSSPRRTGQNTEAFF. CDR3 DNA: TGTGCCAGCAGTTCACCCCGCCGGACAGGCCAGAACACTGAAGCTTTCTTT.

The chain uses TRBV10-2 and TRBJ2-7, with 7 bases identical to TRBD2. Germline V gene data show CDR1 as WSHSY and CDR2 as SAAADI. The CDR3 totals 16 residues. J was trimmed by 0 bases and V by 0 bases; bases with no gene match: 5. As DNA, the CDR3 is TGCGCCAGCAGTGAGTCGGGGCGGGGGAGCTCCTACGAGCAGTACTTC. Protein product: CASSESGRGSSYEQYF.

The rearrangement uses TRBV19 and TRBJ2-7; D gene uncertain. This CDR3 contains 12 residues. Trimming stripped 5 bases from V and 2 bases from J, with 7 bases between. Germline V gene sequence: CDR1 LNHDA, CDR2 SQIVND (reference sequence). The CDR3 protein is CASSGGTYEQYF. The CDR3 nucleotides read TGTGCCAGTAGTGGCGGCACCTACGAGCAGTACTTC.

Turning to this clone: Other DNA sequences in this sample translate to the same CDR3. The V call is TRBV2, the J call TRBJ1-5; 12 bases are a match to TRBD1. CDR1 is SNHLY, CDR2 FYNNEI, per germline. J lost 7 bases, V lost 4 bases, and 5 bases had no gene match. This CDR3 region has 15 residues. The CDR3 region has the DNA TGTGCCAGCAGTGGCGGGACAGGGGGCGGACAGCCCCAGCATTTT. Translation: CASSGGTGGGQPQHF.

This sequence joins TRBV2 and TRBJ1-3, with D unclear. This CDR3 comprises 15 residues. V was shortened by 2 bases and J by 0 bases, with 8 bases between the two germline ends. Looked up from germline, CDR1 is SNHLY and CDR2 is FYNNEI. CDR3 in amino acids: CASSELGTSGNTIYF. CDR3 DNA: TGTGCCAGCAGTGAACTGGGCACCTCTGGAAACACCATATATTTT. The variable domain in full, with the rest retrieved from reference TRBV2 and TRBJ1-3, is EPEVTQTPSHQVTQMGQEVILRCVPISNHLYFYWYRQILGQKVEFLVSFYNNEISEKSEIFDDQFSVERPDGSNFTLKIRSTKLEDSAMYFCASSELGTSGNTIYFGEGSWLTVV.

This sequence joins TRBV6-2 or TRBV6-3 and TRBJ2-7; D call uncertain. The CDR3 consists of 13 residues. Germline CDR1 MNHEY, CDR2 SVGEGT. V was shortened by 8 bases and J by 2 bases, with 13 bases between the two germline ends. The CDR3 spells CASRPEHTYEQYF. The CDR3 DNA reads TGTGCCAGCCGCCCCGAACATACCTACGAGCAGTACTTC.

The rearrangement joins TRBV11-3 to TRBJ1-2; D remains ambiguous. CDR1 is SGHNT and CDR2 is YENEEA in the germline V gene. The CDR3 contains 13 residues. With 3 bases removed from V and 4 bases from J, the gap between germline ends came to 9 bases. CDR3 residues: CASSLPGGYGYTF. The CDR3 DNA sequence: TGTGCCAGCAGCTTGCCGGGAGGCTATGGCTACACCTTC. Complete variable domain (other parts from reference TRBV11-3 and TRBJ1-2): EAGVVQSPRYKIIEKKQPVAFWCNPISGHNTLYWYLQNLGQGPELLIRYENEEAVDDSQLPKDRFSAERLKGVDSTLKIQPAELGDSAVYLCASSLPGGYGYTFGSGTRLTVV.

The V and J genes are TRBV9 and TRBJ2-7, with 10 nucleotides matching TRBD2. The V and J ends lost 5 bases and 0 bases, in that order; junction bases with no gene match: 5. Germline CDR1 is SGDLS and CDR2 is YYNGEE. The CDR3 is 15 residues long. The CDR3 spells CASSPTSGASYEQYF. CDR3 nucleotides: TGTGCCAGCAGTCCTACTAGCGGGGCCTCCTACGAGCAGTACTTC.

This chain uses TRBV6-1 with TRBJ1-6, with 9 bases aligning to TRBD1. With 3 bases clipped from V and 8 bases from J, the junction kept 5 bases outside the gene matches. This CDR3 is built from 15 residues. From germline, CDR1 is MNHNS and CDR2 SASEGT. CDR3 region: CASSDRDRVDSPLHF. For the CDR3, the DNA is TGTGCCAGCAGTGACCGGGACAGGGTCGATTCACCCCTCCACTTT.

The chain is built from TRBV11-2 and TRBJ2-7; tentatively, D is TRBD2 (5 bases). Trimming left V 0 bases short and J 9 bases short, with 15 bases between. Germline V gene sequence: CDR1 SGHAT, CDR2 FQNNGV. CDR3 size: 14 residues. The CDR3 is CASSLERQSGGQYF. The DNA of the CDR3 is TGTGCCAGCAGCTTAGAGAGGCAGTCAGGAGGGCAGTACTTC.

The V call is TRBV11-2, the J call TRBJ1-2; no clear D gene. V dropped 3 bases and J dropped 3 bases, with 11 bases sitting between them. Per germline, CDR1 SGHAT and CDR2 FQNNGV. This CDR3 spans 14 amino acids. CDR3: CASSLRARHYGYTF. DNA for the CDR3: TGTGCCAGCAGCTTGAGGGCCAGGCACTATGGCTACACCTTC.

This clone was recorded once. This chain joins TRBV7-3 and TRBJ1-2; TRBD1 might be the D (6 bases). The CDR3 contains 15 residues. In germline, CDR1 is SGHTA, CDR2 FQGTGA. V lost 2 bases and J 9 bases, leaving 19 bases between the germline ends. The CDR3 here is CASSLFFRDIRSYTF. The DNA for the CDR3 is TGTGCCAGCAGCTTATTTTTCCGGGACATTCGAAGCTACACCTTC.

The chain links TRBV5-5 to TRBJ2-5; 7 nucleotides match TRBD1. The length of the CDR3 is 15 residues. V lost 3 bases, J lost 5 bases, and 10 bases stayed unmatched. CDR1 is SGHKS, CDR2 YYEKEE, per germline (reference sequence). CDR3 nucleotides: TGTGCCAGCAGCTCGACTACAGGGGTACGGGAGACCCAGTACTTC. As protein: CASSSTTGVRETQYF.

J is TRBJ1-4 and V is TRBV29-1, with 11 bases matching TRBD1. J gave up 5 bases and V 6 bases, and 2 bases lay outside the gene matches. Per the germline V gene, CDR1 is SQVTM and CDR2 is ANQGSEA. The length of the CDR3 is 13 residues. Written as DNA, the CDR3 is TGCAGCGTCAGGGACAGGGGGAATGAAAAACTGTTTTTT. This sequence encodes CSVRDRGNEKLFF.

The CDR3: CASSIGGTGASLGSGNTIYF. DNA of the CDR3: TGTGCCAGTAGTATAGGAGGGACAGGGGCCTCACTCGGCTCTGGAAACACCATATATTTT. The J gene is TRBJ1-3, the V gene TRBV19, with TRBD1 matching 10 bases. This CDR3 spans 20 amino acids. CDR1 is LNHDA and CDR2 is SQIVND in the germline V gene (reference sequence). With 1 base clipped from V and 0 bases from J, the junction kept 12 bases outside the gene matches.

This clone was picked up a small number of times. DNA for the CDR3: TGTGCCAGCAGCTTGGCAGGGGGCCGCGAGCAGTACTTC. Translation gives CASSLAGGREQYF. This rearrangement joins TRBV7-9 to TRBJ2-7; TRBD1 matches at 8 bases. The CDR3 consists of 13 residues. V trimming: 3 bases; J trimming: 6 bases; junction bases outside the gene matches: 4. Per germline, CDR1 SEHNR and CDR2 FQNEAQ (reference sequence).